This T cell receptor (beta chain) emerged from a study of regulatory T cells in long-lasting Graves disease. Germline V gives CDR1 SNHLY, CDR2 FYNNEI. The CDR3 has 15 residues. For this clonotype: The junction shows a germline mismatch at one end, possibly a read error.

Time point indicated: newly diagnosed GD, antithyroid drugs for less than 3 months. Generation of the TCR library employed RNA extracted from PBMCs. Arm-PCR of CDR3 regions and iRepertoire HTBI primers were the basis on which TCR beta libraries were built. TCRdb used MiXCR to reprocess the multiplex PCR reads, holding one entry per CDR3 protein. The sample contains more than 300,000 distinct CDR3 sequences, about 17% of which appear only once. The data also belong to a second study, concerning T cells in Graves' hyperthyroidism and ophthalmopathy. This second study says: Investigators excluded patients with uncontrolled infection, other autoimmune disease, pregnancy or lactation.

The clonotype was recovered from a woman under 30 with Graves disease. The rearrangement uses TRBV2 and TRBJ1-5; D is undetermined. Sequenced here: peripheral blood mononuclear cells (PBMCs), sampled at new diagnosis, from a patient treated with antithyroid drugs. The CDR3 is CAGSEAHPSNQPQHF. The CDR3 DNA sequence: TGTGCCGGCAGTGAAGCACACCCTAGCAATCAGCCCCAGCATTTT.